These 15 T cell receptor beta chains originate from one sample sequenced in a study of identifying expanded T cells in peripheral blood. Here immunoSEQ multiplex PCR was the method, and the copy in TCRdb shows in-frame clones only, minus some. The profile shows fewer than 60,000 clones, approximately 82% of them singletons. Material: blood. These TCRs come from a person aged 18-70 years in good health.

This chain uses TRBV5-5 with TRBJ2-5; D remains ambiguous. Trimming pared 3 bases from V and 5 bases from J, leaving 17 bases between. CDR3 length equals 15 residues. CDR1 SGHKS and CDR2 YYEKEE come from the germline V gene (reference sequence). The CDR3 loop is CASSSPLGFPETQYF. The CDR3 nucleotides read TGTGCCAGCAGCTCCCCTCTAGGTTTTCCCGAGACCCAGTACTTC.

The chain joins TRBV9 to TRBJ1-1; D call uncertain. Per the germline V gene, CDR1 is SGDLS and CDR2 is YYNGEE. This CDR3 spans 16 amino acids. V was clipped by 0 bases and J by 5 bases, with 17 bases between them. This CDR3 reads CASSVAIGVLGTEAFF. The CDR3 DNA sequence: TGTGCCAGCAGCGTAGCTATCGGGGTACTAGGGACTGAAGCTTTCTTT. The full variable domain, in which reference TRBV9 and TRBJ1-1 provide the parts outside the CDR3, is DSGVTQTPKHLITATGQRVTLRCSPRSGDLSVYWYQQSLDQGLQFLIQYYNGEERAKGNILERFSAQQFPDLHSELNLSSLELGDSALYFCASSVAIGVLGTEAFFGQGTRLTVV.

In the case of this clone: The same CDR3 can be traced to other DNA sequences in this sample. This sequence joins TRBV5-5 and TRBJ1-1; D not certain. V was trimmed by 1 base and J by 1 base, leaving 5 bases between them. CDR1 and CDR2 from the germline V gene are SGHKS and YYEKEE (reference sequence). There are 13 residues in the CDR3. CDR3 protein: CASSLIGNTEAFF. In nucleotides, the CDR3 is TGTGCCAGCAGCTTGATAGGGAACACTGAAGCTTTCTTT.

V gene TRBV9 combines with J gene TRBJ2-3, with TRBD1 as a possible D gene (6 bases). Trimming left V 6 bases short and J 2 bases short, with 16 bases between. This CDR3 contains 15 residues. Germline V CDR1 and CDR2: SGDLS, YYNGEE. The CDR3 region has the DNA TGTGCCAGCACCCCGTTAGACAGGAACACAGATACGCAGTATTTT. This codes for CASTPLDRNTDTQYF. The full variable domain, rest sourced from reference TRBV9 and TRBJ2-3, is DSGVTQTPKHLITATGQRVTLRCSPRSGDLSVYWYQQSLDQGLQFLIQYYNGEERAKGNILERFSAQQFPDLHSELNLSSLELGDSALYFCASTPLDRNTDTQYFGPGTRLTVL.

The chain uses TRBV11-2 and TRBJ2-1, with D perhaps matching TRBD1 or TRBD2 (6 bases each). Germline values: CDR1 SGHAT, CDR2 FQNNGV. The germline V and J ends were trimmed by 6 bases and 5 bases, with 20 bases remaining between them. This CDR3 contains 16 residues. The CDR3 coding sequence is TGTGCCAGCAGGGGTCACGTCGGGGGCTTAGACAATGAGCAGTTCTTC. It encodes CASRGHVGGLDNEQFF.

This chain links TRBV6-1 with TRBJ1-4, with a tentative D call TRBD1 (6 bases). This CDR3 region has 14 residues. Germline CDR1 is MNHNS and CDR2 is SASEGT. V dropped 6 bases and J dropped 3 bases, with 11 bases sitting between them. CDR3 loop: CASSPGAANEKLFF. The CDR3 bases are TGTGCCAGCAGCCCGGGGGCTGCTAATGAAAAACTGTTTTTT.

This chain links TRBV21-1 with TRBJ2-7; no check of the table's D call, TRBD2, against the DNA was made. TRBV21-1 is marked as a pseudogene. The CDR3 length is 16 residues. CDR3 in amino acids: CASSPGLAGVIYEQYF. The DNA for the CDR3 is TGTGCCAGCAGCCCGGGACTAGCGGGAGTAATATACGAGCAGTACTTC.

The genes are TRBV6-5 and TRBJ1-4, with a weak D call TRBD1 (5 bases). This CDR3 has 13 amino acids. Germline assignment: CDR1 MNHEY and CDR2 SVGAGI. V lost 9 bases to trimming and J lost 8 bases, with 16 bases between them. CDR3 residues: CARGGKKGEKLFF. CDR3 in DNA: TGTGCCAGGGGGGGAAAAAAAGGGGAAAAACTGTTTTTT.

J is TRBJ1-5 and V is TRBV4-1; 8 bases map to TRBD1. The CDR3 is made up of 19 amino acids. The germline V gene has CDR1 MGHRA and CDR2 YSYEKL. After removal of 4 bases from V and 2 bases from J, the junction contained 16 bases not matched to a gene. CDR3: CASSLTKPTQGAGNQPQHF. The CDR3 DNA sequence: TGCGCCAGCAGCCTCACTAAACCTACGCAGGGGGCCGGCAATCAGCCCCAGCATTTT.

V gene TRBV9 combines with J gene TRBJ2-5; 7 nucleotides agree with TRBD1. The J segment lost 2 bases and the V segment lost 0 bases, leaving 1 base of the junction unmatched. The CDR3 loop spans 14 amino acids. From germline, CDR1 is SGDLS and CDR2 YYNGEE. CDR3 region: CASSVGQGQETQYF. DNA of the CDR3: TGTGCCAGCAGCGTAGGACAGGGTCAAGAGACCCAGTACTTC.

The CDR3 nucleotides are TGTGCCAGCACTGAGACAGGGGGCAAACTGTTTTTT. It specifies CASTETGGKLFF. The chain couples TRBV2 to TRBJ1-4; 10 positions match TRBD1. J lost 11 bases, V lost 7 bases, and 4 bases had no gene match. This CDR3 region has 12 residues. CDR1 and CDR2 from the germline V gene are SNHLY and FYNNEI.

Only one count was recorded for this clone. V and J are TRBV29-1 and TRBJ1-1, with D hard to call. Germline V gives CDR1 SQVTM, CDR2 ANQGSEA. There are 12 residues in the CDR3. V was pared by 7 bases and J by 0 bases, with 9 bases between. CDR3 in DNA: TGCAGCGCGAAAAGAATGAACACTGAAGCTTTCTTT. It yields the protein CSAKRMNTEAFF.

This chain uses TRBV5-1 with TRBJ2-1; the match to TRBD1 covers 9 bases. This CDR3 is 15 amino acids long. The V and J ends lost 5 bases and 5 bases, in that order; junction bases with no gene match: 8. Germline CDR1 is SGHRS and CDR2 is YFSETQ. In nucleotides, the CDR3 is TGCGCCAGCAGTTTTCCCGGGACAGGGAACAATGAGCAGTTCTTC. This encodes CASSFPGTGNNEQFF.

The chain couples TRBV7-2 to TRBJ2-3; 10 nucleotides match TRBD2. Trimming took 6 bases from V and 5 from J; bases not matched to a gene: 5. Germline CDR1 and CDR2: SGHTA and FQGNSA. The CDR3 covers 14 residues. CDR3 coding DNA: TGTGCCAGCAGTCCAGCGGGAGGGCTAGATACGCAGTATTTT. As protein: CASSPAGGLDTQYF.

This clone was observed a single time. The gene calls are TRBV4-1 and TRBJ1-1; no definite D call. The CDR3 extends over 14 amino acids. Germline assignment: CDR1 MGHRA and CDR2 YSYEKL. The V gene lost 6 bases and the J gene lost 5 bases, with 16 bases spanning the gap. The DNA of the CDR3 is TGCGCCAGCAGAGGGCCGCTGAAGGATACTGAAGCTTTCTTT. It specifies CASRGPLKDTEAFF.